The 31 T cell receptor beta chains reported below all come from one sample, sequenced in a study of cytomegalovirus exposure and HLA in healthy donors (dated by TCRdb to 2016 to 2017). Library preparation used the immunoSEQ multiplex PCR assay. The multiplex PCR relied on a mix of 60 forward primers for TCR Vbeta segments and 13 reverse primers for TCR Jbeta segments. Drawn from immuneACCESS, this table holds only the in-frame rearrangements with V and J called that TCRdb kept. Clones are partly lost; checked studies trace under half to an unresolved V gene and leave the rest unexplained. The sample table records about 150,000 clones; around 80% of these occur just once. In total, the top ten clones hold approximately 6% of the sample. Material: PBMCs. The receptors derive from a man aged 25 to 45 in good health and CMV-seropositive.

CDR3 DNA sequence: TGTGCCACCCTCGAGCGATATAATTCACCCCTCCACTTT. It codes for CATLERYNSPLHF. The chain combines TRBV28 with TRBJ1-6; D gene uncertain. The CDR3 spans 13 residues. V gave up 10 bases and J gave up 4 bases, with 11 bases separating them. Germline CDR1 and CDR2: MDHEN and SYDVKM.

In its sample, this clone is medium-sized (0.01 to 0.1%). This chain links TRBV28 with TRBJ1-5; 8 bases line up with TRBD1. Germline CDR1 MDHEN, CDR2 SYDVKM. The CDR3 is 15 amino acids. After removal of 1 base from V and 7 bases from J, the junction contained 6 bases not matched to a gene. CDR3 DNA: TGTGCCAGCAGTTTATCACAGGGGGATGTCCAGCCCCAGCATTTT. As protein: CASSLSQGDVQPQHF.

Regarding this clone: This sample also contains other DNA sequences that code for the same CDR3. The gene calls are TRBV6-6 and TRBJ2-1; D is unclear. Looked up from germline, CDR1 is MNHNY and CDR2 is SVGAGI (reference sequence). The CDR3 is 15 amino acids. Trimming pared 6 bases from V and 5 bases from J, leaving 17 bases between. The CDR3 coding sequence is TGTGCCAGCAGCCAGCAGCAGGCCAGTGACAATGAGCAGTTCTTC. Protein sequence: CASSQQQASDNEQFF.

The chain couples TRBV2 to TRBJ2-7, with D unclear. The CDR3 totals 14 residues. V was cut by 7 bases and J by 6 bases, with 19 bases left in between. Germline loops: CDR1 SNHLY, CDR2 FYNNEI. CDR3: CASNAPFTFPEQYF. CDR3 in DNA: TGTGCCAGCAATGCCCCCTTTACATTCCCCGAGCAGTACTTC.

The chain employs TRBV6-1 and TRBJ2-7; 8 bases agree with TRBD2. Germline V gene lookup returns CDR1 MNHNS and CDR2 SASEGT. The CDR3 contains 16 residues. The junction had 10 bases not matched to a gene; V was cut back by 4 bases and J by 2 bases. The CDR3 protein is CASSAGGGAGPYEQYF. In nucleotides, the CDR3 is TGTGCCAGCAGTGCCGGGGGGGGTGCGGGACCCTACGAGCAGTACTTC.

The chain couples TRBV18 to TRBJ2-2; D perhaps matches TRBD1 (6 bases). The V gene's germline CDR1 is KGHSH and CDR2 LQKENI. There are 15 residues in the CDR3. Trimming cost V 4 bases and J 2 bases, with 11 bases left between them. The CDR3 sequence is CASSRRGSNTGELFF. CDR3 nucleotide sequence: TGTGCCAGCTCACGAAGGGGGTCCAACACCGGGGAGCTGTTTTTT.

The chain joins TRBV7-9 to TRBJ1-1; D is unclear. The CDR3 length is 12 residues. Germline V gene data show CDR1 as SEHNR and CDR2 as FQNEAQ (reference sequence). Trimming cost V 6 bases and J 4 bases, with 9 bases left between them. In DNA form, the CDR3 reads TGTGCCAGCAGTCCCGAGAGCACTGAAGCTTTCTTT. Amino acids: CASSPESTEAFF.

The V and J genes are TRBV5-1 and TRBJ1-5; no reliable D call. The CDR3 is 15 amino acids. V dropped 2 bases and J dropped 1 base, with 10 bases sitting between them. Germline V CDR1 and CDR2: SGHRS, YFSETQ. CDR3 sequence (DNA): TGCGCCAGCAGCTTACTAGGAGCGAGCAATCAGCCCCAGCATTTT. Amino acids: CASSLLGASNQPQHF.

V gene TRBV27 combines with J gene TRBJ2-5; TRBD2 matches at 11 bases. Looked up from germline, CDR1 is MNHEY and CDR2 is SMNVEV (reference sequence). The V gene end was trimmed by 6 bases and the J gene end by 4 bases; junction bases not matched to a gene: 4. This CDR3 region has 14 residues. The CDR3 DNA follows: TGTGCCAGCAGAATAGCGGGGGGGGGAGAGACCCAGTACTTC. Protein: CASRIAGGGETQYF.

The chain uses TRBV4-1 and TRBJ2-1; tentative D call: TRBD1 (5 bases). The CDR3 runs 13 residues. Germline CDR1 MGHRA, CDR2 YSYEKL. V lost 0 bases and J 13 bases, leaving 13 bases between the germline ends. The CDR3 spells CASSQETRQIQFF. The CDR3 nucleotides are TGCGCCAGCAGCCAAGAAACTCGACAGATTCAGTTCTTC.

CDR3 bases: TGTGCCAGCAGCCAAGTTGCGGGTAGAATGTCCGGGGCCAACGTCCTGACTTTC. This codes for CASSQVAGRMSGANVLTF. The chain has TRBV14 and TRBJ2-6, with D perhaps matching TRBD2 (5 bases). From germline, CDR1 is SGHDN and CDR2 FVKESK. Between the trimmed V and J ends, which lost 1 base and 4 bases, there was a span of 17 bases. CDR3 length: 18 residues.

V and J are TRBV10-3 and TRBJ1-2, with D unresolved. Trimming took 0 bases from V and 8 from J, leaving 16 bases between them. Germline lookup yields CDR1 ENHRY and CDR2 SYGVKD. The CDR3 sequence is 15 residues long. The CDR3 loop reads CAISESERGPYGYTF. The DNA of the CDR3 is TGTGCCATCAGTGAGTCCGAACGAGGGCCGTACGGCTACACCTTC.

This clone was seen once. The chain links TRBV6-6 to TRBJ2-3, with a tentative D call TRBD2 (7 bases). The CDR3 spans 14 residues. The germline gives CDR1 MNHNY, CDR2 SVGAGI (reference sequence). Trimming pared 8 bases from V and 5 bases from J, leaving 17 bases between. The chain's CDR3 is CASGRGGGGDTQYF. The CDR3 DNA reads as TGTGCCAGCGGGAGGGGGGGCGGAGGAGATACGCAGTATTTT.

The chain recombines TRBV9 with TRBJ2-5; 7 nucleotides agree with TRBD1. The better agreement between TRBJ2-7 and the DNA end casts doubt on the J call. The germline V gene has CDR1 SGDLS and CDR2 YYNGEE. This CDR3 contains 14 residues. In DNA, the CDR3 is TGTGCCAGCAGCGTAGGGAACAGGGGAACCGAGCAGTACTTC. It translates to CASSVGNRGTEQYF.

This chain joins TRBV28 and TRBJ1-1; D ambiguous. Trimming removed 5 bases from V and 2 bases from J, with 9 bases in between. CDR3 length: 13 residues. The germline V gene encodes CDR1 MDHEN and CDR2 SYDVKM. The CDR3 nucleotides read TGTGCCAGCAGTCCAAGACACAACACTGAAGCTTTCTTT. This gives the protein CASSPRHNTEAFF. The full variable domain, completed using reference TRBV28 and TRBJ1-1, is DVKVTQSSRYLVKRTGEKVFLECVQDMDHENMFWYRQDPGLGLRLIYFSYDVKMKEKGDIPEGYSVSREKKERFSLILESASTNQTSMYLCASSPRHNTEAFFGQGTRLTVV.

The chain employs TRBV2 and TRBJ2-1; 9 nucleotides line up with TRBD2. CDR1 SNHLY and CDR2 FYNNEI come from the germline V gene. The CDR3 has 12 amino acids. V trimming: 9 bases; J trimming: 10 bases; junction bases outside the gene matches: 7. The CDR3 sequence is CARGTSRLEQFF. Here the CDR3 DNA reads TGTGCCAGAGGGACTAGCCGATTGGAGCAGTTCTTC.

The chain links TRBV4-3 to TRBJ1-2; 10 positions agree with TRBD1. Germline CDR1 and CDR2: LGHNA and YSLEER. CDR3 length: 16 amino acids. V shed 1 base and J 3 bases; nucleotides not matched to a gene: 5. In nucleotides, the CDR3 is TGCGCCAGCAGCCAAGGGGCGACAGGGGGCGACTATGGCTACACCTTC. This codes for CASSQGATGGDYGYTF.

The gene calls are TRBV7-2 and TRBJ2-7, with 10 bases matching TRBD2. The V segment lost 5 bases and the J segment 3 bases; nucleotides outside the gene matches: 7. Per the germline V gene, CDR1 is SGHTA and CDR2 is FQGNSA. CDR3 length equals 15 residues. The CDR3 loop reads CASSLTSGDVYEQYF. The DNA for the CDR3 is TGTGCCAGCAGCCTAACTAGCGGGGATGTCTACGAGCAGTACTTC.

The chain uses TRBV7-9 and TRBJ1-5; TRBD1 might be the D (5 bases). V gave up 5 bases and J gave up 0 bases, with 14 bases separating them. The CDR3 is 16 amino acids. Germline CDR1 SEHNR, CDR2 FQNEAQ (reference sequence). DNA of the CDR3: TGTGCCAGCAGCCCTTTGGGGGGGTATAGCAATCAGCCCCAGCATTTT. Its protein is CASSPLGGYSNQPQHF.

The gene calls are TRBV18 and TRBJ2-5; no definite D call. The CDR3 is made up of 10 amino acids. The V gene's germline CDR1 is KGHSH and CDR2 LQKENI. Trimming pared 5 bases from V and 5 bases from J, leaving 3 bases between. The chain's CDR3 is CASSEETQYF. CDR3 DNA: TGTGCCAGCTCAGAGGAGACCCAGTACTTC.

The chain carries TRBV7-9 and TRBJ1-1; D is possibly TRBD1 (5 bases). V was cut by 1 base and J by 4 bases, with 7 bases left in between. The CDR3 contains 13 residues. Germline lookup yields CDR1 SEHNR and CDR2 FQNEAQ (reference sequence). For the CDR3, the DNA is TGTGCCAGCAGCTTAGAAACAGGCACTGAAGCTTTCTTT. Amino acids: CASSLETGTEAFF.

This clone has a handful of counts. Other DNA sequences from this sample encode an identical CDR3 as well. The chain has TRBV28 and TRBJ1-2; no clear D. There are 12 residues in the CDR3. V lost 5 bases and J 4 bases, leaving 8 bases between the germline ends. Germline assignment: CDR1 MDHEN and CDR2 SYDVKM. Here the CDR3 DNA reads TGTGCCAGCAGTCTCGGTGGCTATGGCTACACCTTC. The encoded protein is CASSLGGYGYTF.

In its sample, this clone was seen a few times. The V gene is TRBV5-4, the J gene TRBJ2-2; 8 bases fit TRBD2. V was clipped by 4 bases and J by 15 bases; unmatched bases: 14. CDR3 length equals 14 residues. CDR1 is SGHNT and CDR2 is YYREEE in the germline V gene (reference sequence). In DNA, the CDR3 is TGTGCCAGCAGCCCGGCGTCGACTAGCGCGATGGTGTTTTTT. Encoded protein: CASSPASTSAMVFF.

The chain has TRBV19 and TRBJ2-1, with D tentatively TRBD2 (6 bases). This CDR3 contains 13 residues. The ends were cut back, 7 bases at V and 3 bases at J, with 10 bases in the middle. The germline V gene encodes CDR1 LNHDA and CDR2 SQIVND (reference sequence). CDR3 bases: TGTGCCAGTACCCCGGGACTCTACAATGAGCAGTTCTTC. Its translation: CASTPGLYNEQFF.

The chain uses TRBV28 and TRBJ2-2; TRBD2 matches 7 bases. The germline V gene encodes CDR1 MDHEN and CDR2 SYDVKM. V lost 3 bases, J lost 3 bases, and 7 bases stayed unmatched. This CDR3 has 16 amino acids. CDR3 sequence (DNA): TGTGCCAGCAGTTTCGCGGGGCTAGCGGACACCGGGGAGCTGTTTTTT. Translating gives CASSFAGLADTGELFF.

V gene TRBV21-1 combines with J gene TRBJ2-2; TRBD1 was called by the table and not checked on the DNA. TRBV21-1 is marked as a pseudogene. The CDR3 totals 14 residues. The chain's CDR3 is CASSSGQDTGELFF. DNA for the CDR3: TGTGCCAGCAGCTCCGGACAGGACACCGGGGAGCTGTTTTTT.

The rearrangement uses TRBV5-1 and TRBJ1-4; D is perhaps TRBD1 (6 bases). Trimming left V 0 bases short and J 6 bases short, with 9 bases between. Looked up from germline, CDR1 is SGHRS and CDR2 is YFSETQ. This CDR3 region has 14 residues. The CDR3 loop reads CASSLGTVYEKLFF. The CDR3 DNA reads TGCGCCAGCAGCTTGGGGACAGTCTATGAAAAACTGTTTTTT.

This clone was picked up a small number of times. The chain joins TRBV7-9 to TRBJ2-7; D is perhaps TRBD1 (6 bases). The V end was cut by 4 bases, the J end by 5 bases, with 6 bases between. From germline, CDR1 is SEHNR and CDR2 FQNEAQ (reference sequence). The CDR3 is 11 residues long. CDR3 bases: TGTGCCAGCAGCTGGGACAACGAGCAGTACTTC. Its protein is CASSWDNEQYF.

This chain connects TRBV19 to TRBJ2-3; TRBD2 agrees at 9 bases. The CDR3 length is 14 residues. Germline CDR1 is LNHDA and CDR2 is SQIVND (reference sequence). Trimming took 3 bases from V and 10 from J; bases not matched to a gene: 8. CDR3 residues: CASSMGGGASAQYF. CDR3 DNA sequence: TGTGCCAGTAGTATGGGCGGGGGGGCATCAGCGCAGTATTTT. Full variable domain (missing parts from reference TRBV19 and TRBJ2-3): DGGITQSPKYLFRKEGQNVTLSCEQNLNHDAMYWYRQDPGQGLRLIYYSQIVNDFQKGDIAEGYSVSREKKESFPLTVTSAQKNPTAFYLCASSMGGGASAQYFGPGTRLTVL.

V gene TRBV27 combines with J gene TRBJ2-3; tentative D call: TRBD1 (5 bases). V lost 5 bases and J lost 1, with 13 bases in between. Germline CDR1 MNHEY, CDR2 SMNVEV (reference sequence). CDR3 length: 15 amino acids. CDR3 loop: CASSDQGRGTDTQYF. DNA for the CDR3: TGTGCCAGCAGTGATCAGGGTAGAGGCACAGATACGCAGTATTTT.

The CDR3 spells CASSPWAGLYEQYF. As DNA, the CDR3 is TGCGCCAGCAGCCCCTGGGCAGGGCTCTACGAGCAGTACTTC. The chain uses TRBV4-1 and TRBJ2-7; tentative D call: TRBD1 (5 bases). The CDR3 extends over 14 amino acids. CDR1 is MGHRA and CDR2 is YSYEKL in the germline V gene. The germline V and J ends were trimmed by 4 bases and 3 bases, with 13 bases remaining between them.